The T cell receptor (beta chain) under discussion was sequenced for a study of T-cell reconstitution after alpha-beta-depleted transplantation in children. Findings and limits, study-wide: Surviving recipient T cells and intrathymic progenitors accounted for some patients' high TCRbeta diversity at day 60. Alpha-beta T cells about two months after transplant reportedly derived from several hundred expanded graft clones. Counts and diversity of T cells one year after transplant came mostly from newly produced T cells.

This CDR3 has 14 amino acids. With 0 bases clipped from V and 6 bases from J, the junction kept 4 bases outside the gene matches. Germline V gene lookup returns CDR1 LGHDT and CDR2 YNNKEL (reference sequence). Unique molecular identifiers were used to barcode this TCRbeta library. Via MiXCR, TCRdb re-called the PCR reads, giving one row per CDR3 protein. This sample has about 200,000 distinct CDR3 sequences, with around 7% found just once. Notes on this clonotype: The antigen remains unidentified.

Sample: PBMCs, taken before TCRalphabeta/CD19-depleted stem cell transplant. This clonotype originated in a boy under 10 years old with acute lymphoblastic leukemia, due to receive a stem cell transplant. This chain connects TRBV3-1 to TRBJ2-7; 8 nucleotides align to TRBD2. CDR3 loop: CASSQDSRGGEQYF. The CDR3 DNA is TGTGCCAGCAGCCAAGACTCTCGGGGGGGCGAGCAGTACTTC.